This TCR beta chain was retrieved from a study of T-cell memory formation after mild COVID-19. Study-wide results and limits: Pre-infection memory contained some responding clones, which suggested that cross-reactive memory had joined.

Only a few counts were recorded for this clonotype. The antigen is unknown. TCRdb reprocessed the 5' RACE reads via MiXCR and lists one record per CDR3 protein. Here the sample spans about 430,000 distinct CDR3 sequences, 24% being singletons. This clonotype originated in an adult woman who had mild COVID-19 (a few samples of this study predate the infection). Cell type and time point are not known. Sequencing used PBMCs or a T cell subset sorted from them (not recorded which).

DNA of the CDR3: TGTGCCAGCAGTTATTCCCGAGGCTCTGGCTACACCTTC. Amino acid sequence: CASSYSRGSGYTF. V is TRBV6-5 and J is TRBJ1-2; no reliable D call. Germline values: CDR1 MNHEY, CDR2 SVGAGI. V was cut by 3 bases and J by 7 bases, with 12 bases left in between. This CDR3 is built from 13 residues.